This T cell receptor (beta chain) is drawn from a study of T cell repertoires in cytomegalovirus infection. Study as a whole: Both recently identified HLA-C-restricted and well-studied HLA-B-restricted CMV epitopes were used in the study. Matching HLA type, along with CMV infection, was indicated by public TCR beta signatures.

This clonotype has a handful of counts. Its antigen is not identified. Trimming stripped 3 bases from V and 8 bases from J, with 14 bases between. The germline V gene encodes CDR1 SGHDT and CDR2 YYEEEE. This CDR3 comprises 14 residues. TCRdb ran MiXCR on the reads and lists one entry per CDR3 protein. The sample holds 250,000 to 400,000 distinct CDR3 sequences, 20% to 25% seen once. Study results and caveats: Predominance within the ex vivo response was attributable to HLA-C-restricted CMV-specific TCR beta clonotypes.

The chain recombines TRBV5-6 with TRBJ1-4; D gene ambiguous. Sequences were derived from cultured PBMCs, sampled from culture after CMV antigen stimulation. This clonotype was sampled from a human donor in good health (CMV status not recorded). Some clones in this sample may be carry-over from other donors' samples. CDR3 sequence reads: CASSYPGPGEKLFF. In nucleotides, the CDR3 is TGTGCCAGCAGCTACCCCGGGCCCGGAGAAAAACTGTTTTTT.